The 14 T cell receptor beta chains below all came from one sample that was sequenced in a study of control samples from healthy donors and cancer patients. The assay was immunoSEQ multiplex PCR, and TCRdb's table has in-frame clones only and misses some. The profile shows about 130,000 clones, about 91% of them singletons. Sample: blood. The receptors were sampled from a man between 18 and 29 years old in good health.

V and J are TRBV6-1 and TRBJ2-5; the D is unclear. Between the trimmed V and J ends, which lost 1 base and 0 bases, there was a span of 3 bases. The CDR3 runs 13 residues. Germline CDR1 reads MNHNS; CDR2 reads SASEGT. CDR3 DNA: TGTGCCAGCAGTGAAGTAAACCAAGAGACCCAGTACTTC. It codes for CASSEVNQETQYF.

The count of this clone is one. The DNA for the CDR3 is TGTGCCAGCAGCTGGACAGAAAATCAGCCCCAGCATTTT. This encodes CASSWTENQPQHF. The rearrangement uses TRBV7-6 and TRBJ1-5, with a weak D call TRBD1 (6 bases). V lost 4 bases, J lost 4 bases, and 8 bases lay in between. Germline V CDR1 and CDR2: SGHVS, FNYEAQ. This CDR3 spans 13 amino acids.

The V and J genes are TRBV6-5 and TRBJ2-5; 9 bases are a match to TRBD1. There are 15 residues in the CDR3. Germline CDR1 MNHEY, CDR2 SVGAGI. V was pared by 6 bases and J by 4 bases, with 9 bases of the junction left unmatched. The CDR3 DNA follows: TGTGCCAGCAGAGACCAACAGGGGGCCAGAGAGACCCAGTACTTC. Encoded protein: CASRDQQGARETQYF.

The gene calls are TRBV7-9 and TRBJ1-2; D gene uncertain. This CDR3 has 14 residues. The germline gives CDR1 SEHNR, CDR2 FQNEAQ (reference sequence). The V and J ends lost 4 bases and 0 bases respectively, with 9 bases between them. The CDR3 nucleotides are TGTGCCAGCAGCTCGGGGAGAGCTAACTATGGCTACACCTTC. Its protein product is CASSSGRANYGYTF.

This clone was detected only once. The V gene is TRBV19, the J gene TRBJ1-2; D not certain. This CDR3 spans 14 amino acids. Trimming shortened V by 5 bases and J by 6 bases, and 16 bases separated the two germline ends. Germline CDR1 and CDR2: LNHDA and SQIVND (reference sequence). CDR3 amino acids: CASSLLSGRDGYTF. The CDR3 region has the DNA TGTGCCAGTAGTCTCTTGTCCGGGCGGGATGGCTACACCTTC.

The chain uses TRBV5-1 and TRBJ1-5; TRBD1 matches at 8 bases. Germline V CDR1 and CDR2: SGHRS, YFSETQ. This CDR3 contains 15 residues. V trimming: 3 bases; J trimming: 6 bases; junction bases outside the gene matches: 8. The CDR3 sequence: CASSSTGDRLQPQHF. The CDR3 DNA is TGCGCCAGCAGCTCTACCGGGGACAGGCTTCAGCCCCAGCATTTT.

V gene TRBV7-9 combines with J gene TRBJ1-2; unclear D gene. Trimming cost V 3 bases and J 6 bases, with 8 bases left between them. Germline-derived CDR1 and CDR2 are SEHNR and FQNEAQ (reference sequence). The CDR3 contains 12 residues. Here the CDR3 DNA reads TGTGCCAGCAGCTTTAAAGGGCATGGCTACACCTTC. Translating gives CASSFKGHGYTF.

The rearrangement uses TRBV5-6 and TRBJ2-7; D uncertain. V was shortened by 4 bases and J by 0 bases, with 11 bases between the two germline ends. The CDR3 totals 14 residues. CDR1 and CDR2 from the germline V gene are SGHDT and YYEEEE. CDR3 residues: CASSPFLASYEQYF. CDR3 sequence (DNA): TGTGCCAGCAGCCCTTTTTTGGCCTCCTACGAGCAGTACTTC.

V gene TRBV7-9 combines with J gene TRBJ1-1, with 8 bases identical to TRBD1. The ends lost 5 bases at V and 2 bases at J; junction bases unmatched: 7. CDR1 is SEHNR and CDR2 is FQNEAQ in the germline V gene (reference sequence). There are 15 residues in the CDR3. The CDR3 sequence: CASSQNRGLNTEAFF. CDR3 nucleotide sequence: TGTGCCAGCAGCCAAAACAGGGGGTTAAACACTGAAGCTTTCTTT.

The CDR3 region is CAISESTDGNYGYTF. The CDR3 DNA reads TGTGCCATCAGTGAGTCGACCGACGGGAACTATGGCTACACCTTC. The V gene is TRBV10-3, the J gene TRBJ1-2; D gene uncertain. With 0 bases removed from V and 2 bases from J, the gap between germline ends came to 10 bases. CDR3 length: 15 residues. The germline CDR1 and CDR2 sequences are ENHRY and SYGVKD.

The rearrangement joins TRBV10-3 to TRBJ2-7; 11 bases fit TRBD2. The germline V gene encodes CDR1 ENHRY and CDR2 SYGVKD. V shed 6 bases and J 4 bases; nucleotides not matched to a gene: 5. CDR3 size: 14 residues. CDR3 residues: CAISQTSGGYEQYF. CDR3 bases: TGTGCCATCAGCCAAACTAGCGGGGGTTACGAGCAGTACTTC.

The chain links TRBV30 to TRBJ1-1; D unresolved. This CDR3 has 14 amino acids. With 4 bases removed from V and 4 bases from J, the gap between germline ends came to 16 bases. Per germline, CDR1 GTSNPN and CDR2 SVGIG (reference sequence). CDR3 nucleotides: TGTGCCTGGAAAAGTTGGGTGTGGAGCACTGAAGCTTTCTTT. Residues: CAWKSWVWSTEAFF.

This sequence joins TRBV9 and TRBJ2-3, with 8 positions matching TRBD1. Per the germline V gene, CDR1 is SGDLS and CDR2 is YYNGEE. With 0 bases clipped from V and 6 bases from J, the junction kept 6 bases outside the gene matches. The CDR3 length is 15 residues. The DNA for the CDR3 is TGTGCCAGCAGCGTAGACTGGACAGGGCTGGATACGCAGTATTTT. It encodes CASSVDWTGLDTQYF. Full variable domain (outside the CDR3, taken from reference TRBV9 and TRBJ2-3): DSGVTQTPKHLITATGQRVTLRCSPRSGDLSVYWYQQSLDQGLQFLIQYYNGEERAKGNILERFSAQQFPDLHSELNLSSLELGDSALYFCASSVDWTGLDTQYFGPGTRLTVL.

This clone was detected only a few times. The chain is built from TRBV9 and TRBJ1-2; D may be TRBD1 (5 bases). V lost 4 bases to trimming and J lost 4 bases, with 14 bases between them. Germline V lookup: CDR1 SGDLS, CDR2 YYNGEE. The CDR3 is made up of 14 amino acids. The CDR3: CASSPEDGAYGYTF. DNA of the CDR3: TGTGCCAGCAGCCCGGAGGACGGGGCCTATGGCTACACCTTC.